Here is one T cell receptor (beta chain) with its context. This CDR3 is built from 15 residues. V lost 6 bases and J lost 5; bases outside the gene matches: 9. Germline CDR1 is MDHEN and CDR2 is SYDVKM. These data belong to a study of blood T cell repertoires in COVID-19. For the study at large: Nucleic acid was either cDNA or gDNA, and it came from T cells, B-cell-depleted T cells, or PBMCs.

Enrollment of patients from Seattle took place during active infection, with longitudinal follow-up. The table came from immunoSEQ multiplex PCR; TCRdb's copy has only in-frame clones and leaves some out. The sample lists around 400,000 clones, 70% to 90% occurring once. The chain joins TRBV28 to TRBJ1-5, with 8 bases identical to TRBD1. The sequenced sample was peripheral blood. The sequence derives from a woman aged 25-40 years with COVID-19, enrolled during active disease. The DNA for the CDR3 is TGTGCCAGCAGATTCGGCAGGGGGCTATATCAGCCCCAGCATTTT. Translation: CASRFGRGLYQPQHF.